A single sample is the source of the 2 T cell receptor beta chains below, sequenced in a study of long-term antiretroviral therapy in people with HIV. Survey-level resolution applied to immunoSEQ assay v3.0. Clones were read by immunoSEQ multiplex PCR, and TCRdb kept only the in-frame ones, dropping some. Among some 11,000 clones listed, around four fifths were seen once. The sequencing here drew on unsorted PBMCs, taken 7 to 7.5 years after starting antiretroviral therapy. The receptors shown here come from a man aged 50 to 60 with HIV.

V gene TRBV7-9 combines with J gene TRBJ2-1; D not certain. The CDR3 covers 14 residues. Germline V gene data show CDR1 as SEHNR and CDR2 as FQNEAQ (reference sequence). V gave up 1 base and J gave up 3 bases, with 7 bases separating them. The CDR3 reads CASSLVTNYNEQFF. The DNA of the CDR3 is TGTGCCAGCAGCTTAGTAACGAACTACAATGAGCAGTTCTTC.

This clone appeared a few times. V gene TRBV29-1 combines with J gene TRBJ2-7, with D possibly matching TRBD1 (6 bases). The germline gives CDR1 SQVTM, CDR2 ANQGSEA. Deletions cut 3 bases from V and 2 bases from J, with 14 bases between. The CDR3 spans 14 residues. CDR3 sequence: CSVDPGGETYEQYF. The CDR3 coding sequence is TGCAGCGTTGACCCTGGGGGCGAGACCTACGAGCAGTACTTC.